The 5 T cell receptor beta chains below all came from one sample that was sequenced in a study of immune evolution from preneoplasia to lung adenocarcinoma. Using immunoSEQ multiplex PCR, the repertoire was profiled, and TCRdb retains in-frame clones only, with some absent. The sample holds thousands of clones, approximately 86% seen once. Sequenced material: FFPE minimally invasive lung adenocarcinoma tissue. Source of these receptors: a person of 80 years or more with lung adenocarcinoma.

This sequence joins TRBV13 and TRBJ2-1, with TRBD2 identical over 14 bases. CDR1 and CDR2 (germline): PRHDT, FYEKMQ (reference sequence). The J segment lost 6 bases and the V segment lost 4 bases, leaving 5 bases of the junction unmatched. The CDR3 totals 16 residues. As DNA, the CDR3 is TGTGCCAGCAGCTCTTTCGGGACTAGCGGGAGCAATGAGCAGTTCTTC. Translation: CASSSFGTSGSNEQFF.

The chain recombines TRBV7-6 with TRBJ2-5, with D maybe TRBD1 (5 bases). The CDR3 spans 14 residues. Germline CDR1 reads SGHVS; CDR2 reads FNYEAQ. V was clipped by 4 bases and J by 5 bases, with 14 bases between them. The CDR3 DNA reads as TGTGCCAGCAGCTACACCCAGGGTACGGAGACCCAGTACTTC. It encodes CASSYTQGTETQYF. The full variable domain, in which reference TRBV7-6 and TRBJ2-5 provide the parts outside the CDR3, is GAGVSQSPRYKVTKRGQDVALRCDPISGHVSLYWYRQALGQGPEFLTYFNYEAQQDKSGLPNDRFSAERPEGSISTLTIQRTEQRDSAMYRCASSYTQGTETQYFGPGTRLLVL.

The chain employs TRBV7-8 and TRBJ2-3, with 12 bases identical to TRBD2. CDR1 is SGHVS, CDR2 FQNEAQ, per germline. The CDR3 runs to 16 residues. V lost 5 bases, J lost 5 bases, and 8 bases stayed unmatched. CDR3 amino acids: CASSPTTSGSGDTQYF. The DNA for the CDR3 is TGTGCCAGCAGCCCGACGACTAGCGGGAGTGGAGATACGCAGTATTTT.

This chain uses TRBV7-2 with TRBJ1-2; D is possibly TRBD1 (6 bases). Trimming took 3 bases from V and 8 from J, leaving 16 bases between them. Germline V gene data show CDR1 as SGHTA and CDR2 as FQGNSA. The CDR3 contains 14 residues. The CDR3 region has the DNA TGTGCCAGCAGCTTGGGGATGGGGGCGTACGGCTACACCTTC. Its protein product is CASSLGMGAYGYTF.

This clone was observed a handful of times. The chain joins TRBV28 to TRBJ2-7, with D uncertain. Trimming took off 5 bases at V and 2 bases at J, with 4 bases between the two ends. Germline CDR1 MDHEN, CDR2 SYDVKM. This CDR3 is built from 11 residues. CDR3 DNA sequence: TGTGCCAGCAGTCTAACCTACGAGCAGTACTTC. It yields the protein CASSLTYEQYF.